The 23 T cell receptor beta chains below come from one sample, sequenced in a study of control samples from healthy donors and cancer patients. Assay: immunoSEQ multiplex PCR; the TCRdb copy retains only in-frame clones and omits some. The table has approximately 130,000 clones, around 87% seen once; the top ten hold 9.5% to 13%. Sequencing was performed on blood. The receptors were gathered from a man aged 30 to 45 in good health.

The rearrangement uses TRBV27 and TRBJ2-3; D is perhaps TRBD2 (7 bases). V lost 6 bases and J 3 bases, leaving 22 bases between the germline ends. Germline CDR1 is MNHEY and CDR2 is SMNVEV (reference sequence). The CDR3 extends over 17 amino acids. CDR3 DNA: TGTGCCAGCAGGCACCTCACTGTGGCGGGGGCTACAGATACGCAGTATTTT. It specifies CASRHLTVAGATDTQYF.

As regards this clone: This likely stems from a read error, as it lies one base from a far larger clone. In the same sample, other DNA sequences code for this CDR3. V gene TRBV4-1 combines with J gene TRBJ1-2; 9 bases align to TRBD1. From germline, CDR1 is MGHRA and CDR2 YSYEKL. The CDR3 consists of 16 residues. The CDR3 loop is CPSSQGRGGQGEGYTF. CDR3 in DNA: TGCCCCAGCAGCCAAGGGAGGGGGGGACAGGGTGAAGGCTACACCTTC.

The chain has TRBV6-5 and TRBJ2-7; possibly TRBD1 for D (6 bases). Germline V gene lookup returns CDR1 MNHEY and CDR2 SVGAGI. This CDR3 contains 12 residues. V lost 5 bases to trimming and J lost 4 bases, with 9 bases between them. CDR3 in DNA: TGTGCCAGCAGTAGACAGGAGTACGAGCAGTACGTC. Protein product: CASSRQEYEQYV.

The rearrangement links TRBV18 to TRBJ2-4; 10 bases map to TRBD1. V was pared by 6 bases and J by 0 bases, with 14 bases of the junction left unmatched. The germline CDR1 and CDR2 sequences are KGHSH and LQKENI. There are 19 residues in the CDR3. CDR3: CASSLTGTGEPKAKNIQYF. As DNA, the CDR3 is TGTGCCAGCTCCCTAACCGGGACAGGGGAGCCAAAAGCCAAAAACATTCAGTACTTC.

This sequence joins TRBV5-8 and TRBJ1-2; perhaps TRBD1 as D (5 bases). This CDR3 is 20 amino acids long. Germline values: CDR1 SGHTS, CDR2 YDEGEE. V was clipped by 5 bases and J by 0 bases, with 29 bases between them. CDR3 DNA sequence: TGTGCCAGCAGGACTAAGCTATTGGGGGTTTCCACTCCTCCTAACTATGGCTACACCTTC. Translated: CASRTKLLGVSTPPNYGYTF.

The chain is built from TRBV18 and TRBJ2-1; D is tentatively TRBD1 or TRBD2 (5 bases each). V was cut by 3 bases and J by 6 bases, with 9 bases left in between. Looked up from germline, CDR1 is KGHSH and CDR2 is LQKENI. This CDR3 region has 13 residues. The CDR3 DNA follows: TGTGCCAGCTCACCTCCAGGGACCAATGAGCAGTTCTTC. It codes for CASSPPGTNEQFF.

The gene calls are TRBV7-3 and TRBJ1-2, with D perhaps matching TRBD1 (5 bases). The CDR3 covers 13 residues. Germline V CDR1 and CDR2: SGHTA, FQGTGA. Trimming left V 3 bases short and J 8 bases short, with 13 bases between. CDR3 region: CASSLNGASGYTF. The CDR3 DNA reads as TGTGCCAGCAGCTTGAATGGGGCCTCGGGCTACACCTTC.

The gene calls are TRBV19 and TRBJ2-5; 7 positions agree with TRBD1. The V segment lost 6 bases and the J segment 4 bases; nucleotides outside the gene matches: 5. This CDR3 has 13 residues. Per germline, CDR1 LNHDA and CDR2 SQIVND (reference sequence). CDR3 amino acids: CASRGTDRETQYF. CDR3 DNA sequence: TGTGCCAGTAGGGGGACAGACCGAGAGACCCAGTACTTC.

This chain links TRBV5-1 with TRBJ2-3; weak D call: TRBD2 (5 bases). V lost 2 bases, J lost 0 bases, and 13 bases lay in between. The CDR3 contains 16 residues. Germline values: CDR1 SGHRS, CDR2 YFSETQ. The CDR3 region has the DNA TGCGCCAGCAGCTTAGGACTCCTCAGTAGCACAGATACGCAGTATTTT. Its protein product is CASSLGLLSSTDTQYF.

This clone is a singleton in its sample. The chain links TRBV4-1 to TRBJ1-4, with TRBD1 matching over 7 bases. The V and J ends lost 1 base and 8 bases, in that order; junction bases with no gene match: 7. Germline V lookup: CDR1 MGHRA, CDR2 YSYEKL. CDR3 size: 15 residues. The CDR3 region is CASSQVGAGGEKLFF. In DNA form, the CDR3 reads TGCGCCAGCAGCCAAGTAGGCGCAGGGGGAGAAAAACTGTTTTTT.

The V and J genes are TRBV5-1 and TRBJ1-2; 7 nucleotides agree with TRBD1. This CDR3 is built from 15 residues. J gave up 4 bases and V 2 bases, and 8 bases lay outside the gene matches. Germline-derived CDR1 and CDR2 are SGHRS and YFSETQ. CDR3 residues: CASSFGDSSGYGYTF. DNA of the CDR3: TGCGCCAGCAGCTTTGGGGACAGTTCTGGCTATGGCTACACCTTC.

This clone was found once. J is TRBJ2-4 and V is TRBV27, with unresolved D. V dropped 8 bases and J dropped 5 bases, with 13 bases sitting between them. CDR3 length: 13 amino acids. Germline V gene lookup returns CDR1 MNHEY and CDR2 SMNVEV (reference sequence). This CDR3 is CASGRQSENIQYF. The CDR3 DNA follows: TGTGCCAGCGGCCGACAATCCGAAAACATTCAGTACTTC.

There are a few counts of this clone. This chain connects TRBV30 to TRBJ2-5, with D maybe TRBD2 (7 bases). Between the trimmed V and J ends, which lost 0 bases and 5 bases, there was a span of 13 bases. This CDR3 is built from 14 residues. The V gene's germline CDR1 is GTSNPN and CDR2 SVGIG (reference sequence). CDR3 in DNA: TGTGCCTGGAGTGTAGGGGGGGCTGGGGAGACCCAGTACTTC. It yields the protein CAWSVGGAGETQYF.

Here the CDR3 DNA reads TGTGCCAGCGGACTGGGACAAGGGAGCTCCTACGAGCAGTACTTC. Protein: CASGLGQGSSYEQYF. This chain joins TRBV6-5 and TRBJ2-7; TRBD1 is a possible D gene (6 bases). The CDR3 sequence is 15 residues long. The V and J ends lost 8 bases and 0 bases respectively, with 17 bases between them. The germline V gene encodes CDR1 MNHEY and CDR2 SVGAGI.

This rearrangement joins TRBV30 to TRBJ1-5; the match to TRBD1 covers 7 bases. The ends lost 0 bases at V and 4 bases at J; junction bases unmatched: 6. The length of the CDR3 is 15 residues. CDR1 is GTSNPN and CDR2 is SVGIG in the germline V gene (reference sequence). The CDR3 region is CAWSVKGGRNQPQHF. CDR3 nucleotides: TGTGCCTGGAGTGTAAAAGGGGGCAGAAATCAGCCCCAGCATTTT.

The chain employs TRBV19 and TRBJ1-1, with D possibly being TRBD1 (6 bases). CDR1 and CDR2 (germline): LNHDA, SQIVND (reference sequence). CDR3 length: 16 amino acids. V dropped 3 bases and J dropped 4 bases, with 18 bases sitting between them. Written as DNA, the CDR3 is TGTGCCAGTAGTATTGGTTTTGACAGGCGGAGCACTGAAGCTTTCTTT. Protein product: CASSIGFDRRSTEAFF.

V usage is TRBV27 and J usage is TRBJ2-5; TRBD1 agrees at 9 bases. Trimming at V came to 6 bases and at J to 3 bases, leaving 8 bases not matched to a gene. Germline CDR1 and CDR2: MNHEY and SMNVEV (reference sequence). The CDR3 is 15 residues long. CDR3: CASSQDRGREETQYF. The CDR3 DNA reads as TGTGCCAGCAGCCAGGACAGGGGTCGAGAAGAGACCCAGTACTTC.

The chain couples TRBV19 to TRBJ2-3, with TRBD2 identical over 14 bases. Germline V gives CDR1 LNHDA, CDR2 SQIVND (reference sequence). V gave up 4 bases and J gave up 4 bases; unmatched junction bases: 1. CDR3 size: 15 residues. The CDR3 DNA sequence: TGTGCCAGTAGTACGGGACTAGCGGGGGCAGATACGCAGTATTTT. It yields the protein CASSTGLAGADTQYF.

Here the CDR3 DNA reads TGTGCCAGCAGGCCACCCGGGGGGGGCCCCGGCTCTGAAGCTTTCTTT. The encoded protein is CASRPPGGGPGSEAFF. This chain links TRBV7-9 with TRBJ1-1; possibly TRBD1 for D (6 bases). V lost 6 bases and J lost 6, with 23 bases in between. Germline V gene sequence: CDR1 SEHNR, CDR2 FQNEAQ (reference sequence). There are 16 residues in the CDR3.

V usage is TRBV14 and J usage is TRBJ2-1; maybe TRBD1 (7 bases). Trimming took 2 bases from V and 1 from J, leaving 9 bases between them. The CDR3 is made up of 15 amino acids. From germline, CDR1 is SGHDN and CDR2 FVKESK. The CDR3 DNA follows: TGTGCCAGCAGCCAACAGGGGGGTTCCTACAATGAGCAGTTCTTC. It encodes CASSQQGGSYNEQFF.

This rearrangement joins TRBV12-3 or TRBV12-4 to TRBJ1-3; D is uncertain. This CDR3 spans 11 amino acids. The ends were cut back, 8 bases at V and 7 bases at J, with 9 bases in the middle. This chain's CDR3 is CASSGGNTIYF. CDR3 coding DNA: TGTGCCAGCTCTGGTGGGAACACCATATATTTT.

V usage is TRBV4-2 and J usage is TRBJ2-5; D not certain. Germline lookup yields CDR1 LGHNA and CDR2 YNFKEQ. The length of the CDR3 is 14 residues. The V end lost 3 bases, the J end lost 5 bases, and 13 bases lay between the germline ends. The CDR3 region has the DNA TGTGCCAGCAGCCAGGAACTCGAGAGGGAGACCCAGTACTTC. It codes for CASSQELERETQYF.

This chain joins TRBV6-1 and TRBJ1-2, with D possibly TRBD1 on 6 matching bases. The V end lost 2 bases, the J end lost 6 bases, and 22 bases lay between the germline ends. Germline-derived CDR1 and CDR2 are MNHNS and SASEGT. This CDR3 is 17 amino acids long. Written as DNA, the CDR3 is TGTGCCAGCAGTGAATTTGGGGGAGGGACACCCATTGATGGCTACACCTTC. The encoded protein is CASSEFGGGTPIDGYTF.